The 14 T cell receptor beta chains reported below all come from one sample, sequenced in a study of shared clonotypes between healthy human individuals. The table came from immunoSEQ multiplex PCR; TCRdb's copy has only in-frame clones and leaves some out. The sample shows about 500,000 clones, more than 70% of them seen only once. The material sequenced was PBMCs. These receptors came from a middle-aged woman in good health. Some clones in this sample may be carry-over from other donors' samples.

J is TRBJ2-3 and V is TRBV19; D remains ambiguous. V gave up 6 bases and J gave up 2 bases, with 12 bases separating them. The germline CDR1 and CDR2 sequences are LNHDA and SQIVND (reference sequence). The CDR3 length is 14 residues. The CDR3 loop is CASSNRAFTDTQYF. For the CDR3, the DNA is TGTGCCAGTAGCAACCGGGCCTTCACAGATACGCAGTATTTT.

The rearrangement uses TRBV5-1 and TRBJ1-1; 7 nucleotides align to TRBD1. The CDR3 is made up of 15 amino acids. With 5 bases clipped from V and 8 bases from J, the junction kept 15 bases outside the gene matches. CDR1 is SGHRS and CDR2 is YFSETQ in the germline V gene. DNA for the CDR3: TGCGCCAGCAGTCGCATCCCCGGGACAGAAAACGAAGCTTTCTTT. This translates into CASSRIPGTENEAFF. The full variable domain, its missing parts supplied by reference TRBV5-1 and TRBJ1-1, is KAGVTQTPRYLIKTRGQQVTLSCSPISGHRSVSWYQQTPGQGLQFLFEYFSETQRNKGNFPGRFSGRQFSNSRSEMNVSTLELGDSALYLCASSRIPGTENEAFFGQGTRLTVV.

This chain joins TRBV14 and TRBJ1-4, with D uncertain. V gave up 1 base and J gave up 4 bases, with 4 bases separating them. The length of the CDR3 is 13 residues. Germline CDR1 is SGHDN and CDR2 is FVKESK. CDR3 nucleotide sequence: TGTGCCAGCAGCCAAGTGGATAATGAAAAACTGTTTTTT. It codes for CASSQVDNEKLFF. Combining the CDR3 with reference TRBV14 and TRBJ1-4 gives the whole variable domain EAGVTQFPSHSVIEKGQTVTLRCDPISGHDNLYWYRRVMGKEIKFLLHFVKESKQDESGMPNNRFLAERTGGTYSTLKVQPAELEDSGVYFCASSQVDNEKLFFGSGTQLSVL.

The chain combines TRBV25-1 with TRBJ2-7, with 7 positions matching TRBD2. The V segment lost 1 base and the J segment 3 bases; nucleotides outside the gene matches: 0. CDR1 and CDR2 (germline): MGHDK, SYGVNS. The CDR3 loop spans 13 amino acids. Written as DNA, the CDR3 is TGTGCCAGCAGTGAATGGACTAGCTACGAGCAGTACTTC. It yields the protein CASSEWTSYEQYF.

This rearrangement joins TRBV6-5 to TRBJ1-1, with D uncertain. Germline loops: CDR1 MNHEY, CDR2 SVGAGI. The CDR3 consists of 13 residues. Trimming cost V 6 bases and J 1 base, with 9 bases left between them. The CDR3 DNA is TGTGCCAGCAGGGTACGGACGAACACTGAAGCTTTCTTT. It translates to CASRVRTNTEAFF.

About this clone itself: It is likely a read error: a sequence one base away is far more abundant. The sample carries other DNA sequences with the same CDR3. The chain employs TRBV6-1 and TRBJ2-5; 9 bases match TRBD1. V was clipped by 8 bases and J by 6 bases; unmatched bases: 4. Germline V gives CDR1 MNHNS, CDR2 SASEGT. The CDR3 covers 12 residues. The CDR3, as DNA: TGTGCCAGCGCACAGGGGGCAAAGACCCAGTACTTC. This sequence encodes CASAQGAKTQYF.

This clone appeared a single time. This chain uses TRBV4-3 with TRBJ1-4, with a weak D call TRBD1 (6 bases). This CDR3 comprises 16 residues. CDR1 is LGHNA and CDR2 is YSLEER in the germline V gene. V was shortened by 0 bases and J by 7 bases, with 15 bases between the two germline ends. CDR3 DNA: TGCGCCAGCAGCCAAGATTCCGGGGGGCTGGGTGAAAAACTGTTTTTT. Protein product: CASSQDSGGLGEKLFF.

The genes are TRBV9 and TRBJ2-7; D may be TRBD2 (5 bases). V was trimmed by 4 bases and J by 0 bases, leaving 11 bases between them. CDR3 length: 14 residues. CDR1 is SGDLS and CDR2 is YYNGEE in the germline V gene. DNA for the CDR3: TGTGCCAGCAGCCCAGACGGGATCTCCTACGAGCAGTACTTC. This codes for CASSPDGISYEQYF.

This clone appeared once. The rearrangement links TRBV7-8 to TRBJ2-1; TRBD2 matches 10 bases. This CDR3 region has 15 residues. Germline V gives CDR1 SGHVS, CDR2 FQNEAQ. V trimming: 5 bases; J trimming: 4 bases; junction bases outside the gene matches: 5. CDR3 in DNA: TGTGCCAGCAGCCCCGGACTAGCGGAGTACAATGAGCAGTTCTTC. Its protein is CASSPGLAEYNEQFF.

Regarding this clone: A far larger clone is one nucleotide away, so this likely arose from a read error. The rearrangement links TRBV30 to TRBJ1-5; tentative D call: TRBD1 (6 bases). This CDR3 has 13 amino acids. The germline V gene encodes CDR1 GTSNPN and CDR2 SVGIG (reference sequence). The V end was cut by 0 bases, the J end by 6 bases, with 9 bases between. The CDR3 DNA reads as TGTGCCTGGAGTGTAGGGGGTCTTCAGCCCCAGCATTTT. As protein: CAWSVGGLQPQHF.

Worth noting for this clone: A single base is all that separates this from a far larger clone, so a read error is likely. The sample contains more than one DNA sequence encoding this CDR3. The rearrangement uses TRBV30 and TRBJ1-1, with 7 bases aligning to TRBD1. CDR1 is GTSNPN and CDR2 is SVGIG in the germline V gene (reference sequence). This CDR3 comprises 13 residues. Here the CDR3 DNA reads TGTGCCTGGAGCCCGGACAGGAACACCGAAGCTTTCTTT. Translation: CAWSPDRNTEAFF.

In the case of this clone: A read error is likely here: a far larger clone is one base away. The chain is built from TRBV30 and TRBJ1-2, with D tentatively TRBD1 (6 bases). The CDR3 sequence is 14 residues long. Germline V lookup: CDR1 GTSNPN, CDR2 SVGIG (reference sequence). The CDR3, as DNA: TGTGCCTGGAGACCCCCTGGACAGAACTATGGCTACGCCTTC. Translating it yields CAWRPPGQNYGYAF. Combining the CDR3 with reference TRBV30 and TRBJ1-2 gives the whole variable domain SQTIHQWPATLVQPVGSPLSLECTVEGTSNPNLYWYRQAAGRGLQLLFYSVGIGQISSEVPQNLSASRPQDRQFILSSKKLLLSDSGFYLCAWRPPGQNYGYAFGSGTRLTVV.

The rearrangement uses TRBV6-5 and TRBJ2-7; 7 bases agree with TRBD1. CDR1 MNHEY and CDR2 SVGAGI come from the germline V gene. There are 15 residues in the CDR3. Losses at the gene ends were 4 bases for V and 0 bases for J; bases not matched to a gene: 6. CDR3 sequence: CASSSGQPHSYEQYF. CDR3 coding DNA: TGTGCCAGCAGTTCGGGACAGCCGCACTCCTACGAGCAGTACTTC.

A note on this clone: This likely reflects a read error, since a far larger clone is one base away. The conserved final phenylalanine or tryptophan is absent from the CDR3, which likely points to a read error. The chain joins TRBV9 to TRBJ1-1, with D possibly being TRBD1 (5 bases). The CDR3 totals 15 residues. Deletions cut 0 bases from V and 4 bases from J, with 13 bases between. Germline values: CDR1 SGDLS, CDR2 YYNGEE. CDR3 DNA sequence: TGTGCCAGCAGCGTAGAGGGCGGGGGACCCACTGAAGCTTTCCTT. It is translated as CASSVEGGGPTEAFL.